Shown below are 4 T cell receptor beta chains from a single sample sequenced in a study of T cells after yellow fever vaccination. TCRdb redid the calling of the 5' RACE reads with MiXCR, one entry per CDR3 protein. Counted here are roughly 180,000 distinct CDR3 sequences, approximately 6.2% occurring once; the ten biggest clones make up just under 3%. Specimen: CD4+ T cells sorted from PBMCs, collected on the day of the first yellow fever vaccination. The origin of the receptors is a man aged 18-30 years who received the YFV17D yellow fever vaccine.

The chain carries TRBV11-2 and TRBJ1-2, with D possibly matching TRBD1 (6 bases). The CDR3 totals 15 residues. V lost 6 bases and J lost 4, with 18 bases in between. Looked up from germline, CDR1 is SGHAT and CDR2 is FQNNGV. CDR3 sequence reads: CASRDTSGTTYGYTF. CDR3 in DNA: TGTGCCAGCAGAGACACATCCGGGACAACCTATGGCTACACCTTC.

In regard to this clonotype: Germline and junction disagree at one end, which may indicate a read error. The chain joins TRBV2 to TRBJ1-1; 7 nucleotides agree with TRBD1. CDR3 size: 14 residues. Germline assignment: CDR1 SNHLY and CDR2 FYNNEI. This chain's CDR3 is CTSTQGEGAPGAFF. CDR3 bases: TGTACCAGCACCCAAGGGGAGGGGGCCCCTGGGGCTTTCTTT.

This clonotype has a count of ten or more. The V call is TRBV5-1, the J call TRBJ1-2; perhaps TRBD1 as D (6 bases). V lost 2 bases and J lost 4, with 9 bases in between. This CDR3 is built from 13 residues. Germline values: CDR1 SGHRS, CDR2 YFSETQ. This chain's CDR3 is CASSLQDSYGYTF. In nucleotides, the CDR3 is TGCGCCAGCAGCTTACAGGACAGCTATGGCTACACCTTC.

This clonotype was detected ten times or more. The chain employs TRBV4-1 and TRBJ1-1, with D maybe TRBD1 (6 bases). CDR3 size: 16 residues. V was clipped by 1 base and J by 0 bases, with 12 bases between them. Looked up from germline, CDR1 is MGHRA and CDR2 is YSYEKL. The chain's CDR3 is CASSQGEGDMNTEAFF. Here the CDR3 DNA reads TGCGCCAGCAGCCAAGGCGAGGGGGACATGAACACTGAAGCTTTCTTT.